Below, one T cell receptor (beta chain) is given with its context. This clone was seen only a few times. Which antigen it targets is not known. There are no base qualities to consult, and no much larger clone falls within one base. In total, just over 650 healthy bone marrow donors made up the cohort. All cohort members were sampled while nominally healthy, although unrecorded immune exposures were likely present. The donor tested CMV seropositive and was one of the 289 seropositive cohort members. Every donor gave a peripheral blood sample, and the peripheral blood mononuclear cells from that sample were used for TCR beta sequencing. The Qiagen DNeasy Blood Extraction Kit was used to extract genomic DNA from the blood cell samples. Libraries were made using the immunoSEQ multiplex PCR assay. For the multiplex PCR, a mixture combining 60 forward primers for TCR Vbeta segments and 13 reverse primers for TCR Jbeta segments was used. Amplification of the CDR3 region of rearranged TCR beta genes was performed with a multiplex PCR assay on genomic DNA. The Illumina HiSeq System was used to sequence the amplified TCR beta libraries as 87-base-pair reads. As for how the authors treated the data: A later analysis counted tens of millions of unique TCR beta chains across the 700 or so repertoires, and some 11 million of these chains were shared by at least two donors. Raw reads were error-corrected and collapsed into unique sequences with a nearest-neighbor algorithm that merged closely related sequences to remove PCR and sequencing errors. Alignment of CDR3 sequences to IMGT reference sequences was used to assign V, D and J gene segments. For a sequence to be retained, a match of at least six nucleotides was required to both a V gene segment and a J gene segment. A rearrangement was called productive if the CDR3 had no stop codons and remained in frame with V and J, and every other rearrangement was called non-productive. CDR3 was defined by IMGT convention, running from the second conserved V-encoded cysteine to the conserved J-encoded phenylalanine. The earlier analysis of 500 to 600 of the donors excluded sequences that lacked an unambiguous match to a single V gene segment. In an earlier analysis of approximately 590 of the donors, a V segment was called functional when productive rearrangements were above 56.7%, and segregating when the standard deviation between donors exceeded 5%. To diagnose cytomegalovirus status from the catalog of TCR beta chain sequences, a statistical classification framework was built. In a later analysis, TCR nucleotide sequences were compared against IMGT/GENE-DB human TR gene sequences so that V and J genes could be assigned. In a later analysis, CDR3 sequences and most-parsimonious VDJ recombination scenarios were assigned using the TCRdist pipeline. In a later analysis, each TCR beta chain was defined by its CDR3 amino acid sequence together with its V-gene family, and reads lacking a unique V-gene family were excluded. In a later analysis, fewer than 650 highly shared, low-generation-probability nucleotide sequences were removed to address suspected cross-contamination and a sequencing artifact. A later analysis calculated a clonal expansion index for each public chain from normalized within-repertoire ranks of inferred template counts. Generation probabilities in a later analysis came from a VDJ recombination model fitted to out-of-frame rearrangements, and those results were checked against IGoR. In a later analysis, TCR-TCR, TCR-HLA and TCR-CMV co-occurrence was scored with hypergeometric tests, and a repertoire-size bias correction was applied to TCR pairs. In a later analysis, false discovery rates were estimated by permuting HLA or CMV assignments 20 times. A later analysis grouped co-occurring TCRs with DBSCAN, adding TCRdist sequence similarity when clustering within HLA-allele-positive subsets. Repertoires with fewer than 30,000 or more than 120,000 public chains, plus five repertoires with anomalous nucleotide sharing, were excluded from co-occurrence clustering. The source is immuneACCESS, and TCRdb retained only in-frame sequences with V and J called. Part of the clones is not carried over; for the studies checked, unresolved V genes explain less than half of this, and the remainder is unexplained. Clonal size and the V and J genes are those of that table, whereas D and trimming came from the DNA. This sample has under 200,000 clones in its table, and 82% of those were observed once. The ten most abundant clones make up about 1.4% of the sample.

V is cut back by 6 bases and J by 4 bases, with 4 bases in the junction unmatched. The CDR3 runs 13 residues from the cysteine to the phenylalanine. Of all the DNA, just the CDR3 is kept, 39 bases in frame from base 1. CDR1 and CDR2, looked up from the germline V gene (reference sequence), are MNHEY and SMNVEV. The data were obtained in a study of cytomegalovirus exposure and HLA in healthy donors (dated by TCRdb to the late 2010s). Some background on the complete study: According to an earlier analysis of a few hundred of the donors, some 180 million T cells yielded 95 million to 140 million unique TCR beta sequences and 276 Gb of sequence data. An early release covering some 640 HLA-typed donors comprised 300 to 350 gigabases of sequencing data and around 80 million unique TCR sequences. Among the roughly 410 genotyped donors, approximately 81% belonged to the genetic ancestry cluster associated with self-reported Caucasian donors. The study aimed to test whether signatures of past pathogen exposure could be identified by cataloging public T cell receptors. The T cell repertoires of under 750 subjects were profiled by immunosequencing and related to cytomegalovirus serostatus. Along with the roughly 670-subject first cohort, a separate validation cohort of over 90 different subjects was used. High-throughput TCR immunosequencing, statistical association of individual TCRs with disease status, and machine learning were combined to predict cytomegalovirus infection status. A later analysis re-examined previously published TCR beta repertoires from 500 to 700 donors and added high-resolution HLA genotyping to investigate patterns of TCR occurrence. In the later analysis, no new phenotypic data were used to find candidate immune exposures; instead, reliance was placed on TCR beta sequences and their occurrence across donors. In an earlier analysis of roughly 600 of the donors, high-throughput TCR beta sequencing was used to judge whether each TCR beta V gene segment behaved as functional or pseudogenic. Alongside the repertoire data, information on donor age, sex, ethnicity and CMV serostatus was compiled. Genome-wide SNP genotypes for about 55% of the 666 donors were used in a later genetic analysis, which treated that subset as a discovery cohort. All discovery cohort repertoires had been generated on a single sequencing platform. Class I and class II HLA loci were covered by the typing at four-digit resolution. Typing coverage differed by locus: A, B, C, DRB1 and DQB1 were typed in about 620-630 donors, DQA1 in about 500, DPA1 in 606, and DPB1 in 400 to 480. Four or five DR-DQ haplotypes were handled as single units for association and clustering because linkage in the cohort was strong. Among several hundred genotyped donors of the cohort, an average of roughly 230,000 unique TCR beta nucleotide sequences was sequenced per donor, of which about 18% were non-productive.

Points the paper makes about the study in general: The classifier was reported to diagnose cytomegalovirus status with high specificity and sensitivity in both the original and validation cohorts. When HLA alleles, especially DR and DQ, strongly co-occurred, TCR associations were difficult to assign to individual alleles. A group of highly shared sequence variants was considered likely to be a technical artifact of the sequencing pipeline. In this cohort, only TCR beta chains were sequenced, and detectable features were limited by the absence of alpha or paired-chain data. Sequencing depth was assumed to be roughly uniform across donors in the presence/absence analyses, though that assumption may not hold. The authors suggested that the approach could potentially be extended to other disease states and immunological phenotypes. A later analysis found that TCR association rates varied across HLA loci, with DRB1 alleles showing the most associated TCRs and HLA-C alleles the fewest. In a later analysis, HLA-associated TCR beta chains showed more clonal expansion and lower generation probabilities than non-associated chains that were equally common. Immune exposure information for the cohort was limited to CMV serostatus. Some IMGT-functional V segments, including TRBV6-2 and TRBV6-3, could not be told apart with the 87-base-pair reads, so those segments were excluded. According to a later genetic analysis, donors in an Asian-associated ancestry cluster had fewer N-insertions in productive TCRs than the approximately 670-donor mean. In a later analysis, several top co-occurrence clusters were reported to appear linked to parvovirus B19, influenza, CMV and Epstein-Barr virus. HLA typing was unavailable for some donors at each locus, so association tests used only the typed subset. In an earlier analysis of 500 to 650 of the donors, most TCR beta V segments appeared in productive rearrangements about 90% or about 30% of the time, broadly matching IMGT annotations. The study listed 164 TCR beta chains as associated with cytomegalovirus. Over 15 rarely observed V segments, including chromosome 9 orphons, were excluded from the earlier analysis of about 600 of the donors because counts were too low. While some public TCRs were present in many individuals, most TCR sequences turned up only very rarely across donors. In vitro tests confirmed that three of the cytomegalovirus-associated TCR beta chains recognize cytomegalovirus antigens. In a later genetic analysis, a missense DCLRE1C variant was associated with V-gene and J-gene trimming of TCR beta chains, and the association was replicated in an independent cohort. According to a later analysis, most CMV-associated TCR beta chains appeared to be HLA-restricted, and the HLA associations seemed to be driven largely by CMV exposure. In a later analysis, over 15,000 TCR beta sequences were associated with specific HLA alleles at a false discovery rate of 0.05. Correlated functional status among segregating V segments might be attributable to linkage disequilibrium, but an unknown experimental factor could not be ruled out. A further reported finding was that TCR beta sequences accurately predicted the HLA-A and HLA-B alleles for most subjects in the first cohort.

The chain joins TRBV27 to TRBJ1-1, with 8 bases in between that match TRBD1. This receptor was obtained from a girl aged 5 to 17 in good health and CMV-seropositive. The specimen was PBMCs. The DNA is TGTGCCAGCAGGTACAGGGGGGGCACTGAAGCTTTCTTT. Its coded protein is CASRYRGGTEAFF.